Below, 7 T cell receptor beta chains from the same sample are listed, as sequenced in a study of PD-L1 blockade in urothelial cancer. Only in-frame clones appear in the TCRdb table, and some are missing; sequencing was by immunoSEQ multiplex PCR. The table records some 100,000 clones, about 89% of them present only once. The source material was PBMCs, sampled around atezolizumab (anti-PD-L1) treatment. All receptors derive from an elderly woman with urothelial cancer.

The sample holds one count of this clone. The V call is TRBV9, the J call TRBJ2-7; 9 bases align to TRBD2. V shed 3 bases, J shed 5 bases, and the junction held 12 bases outside the gene matches. The CDR3 sequence is 16 residues long. Germline lookup yields CDR1 SGDLS and CDR2 YYNGEE. CDR3 DNA: TGTGCCAGCAGCGGGCCTCGGGCGGGAGGGCTCGACGAGCAGTACTTC. Its translation is CASSGPRAGGLDEQYF.

The CDR3 region has the DNA TGTGCCAGCAGCGAGGGACTAGCAAGTCTCCACGAGCAGTACTTC. Translation gives CASSEGLASLHEQYF. The rearrangement joins TRBV2 to TRBJ2-7, with 9 nucleotides matching TRBD2. CDR1 is SNHLY and CDR2 is FYNNEI in the germline V gene. The CDR3 loop spans 15 amino acids. The V gene end was trimmed by 6 bases and the J gene end by 5 bases; junction bases not matched to a gene: 11.

The gene calls are TRBV28 and TRBJ1-2, with D perhaps TRBD1 (6 bases). CDR1 is MDHEN, CDR2 SYDVKM, per germline. The CDR3 is 13 amino acids. V was pared by 6 bases and J by 4 bases, with 12 bases between. The CDR3 region is CASSSGTRYGYTF. CDR3 DNA sequence: TGTGCCAGCAGCTCCGGGACACGCTATGGCTACACCTTC.

The V gene is TRBV5-4, the J gene TRBJ2-7; 12 positions agree with TRBD2. Germline CDR1 and CDR2: SGHNT and YYREEE (reference sequence). This CDR3 has 15 residues. V was pared by 4 bases and J by 6 bases, with 8 bases of the junction left unmatched. The CDR3 loop reads CASSVLAGGPGEQYF. CDR3 bases: TGTGCCAGCAGCGTGCTAGCGGGAGGGCCGGGCGAGCAGTACTTC.

This clone has only one observation. CDR3 nucleotides: TGTGCCAGTAGTATTACAGGGAAGAACACTGAAGCTTTCTTT. Amino acid sequence: CASSITGKNTEAFF. The rearrangement joins TRBV19 to TRBJ1-1; D is possibly TRBD1 (6 bases). Trimming shortened V by 3 bases and J by 1 base, and 9 bases separated the two germline ends. This CDR3 contains 14 residues. Germline V gene lookup returns CDR1 LNHDA and CDR2 SQIVND (reference sequence).

The chain employs TRBV10-1 and TRBJ2-3; 8 nucleotides align to TRBD2. The CDR3 loop spans 15 amino acids. V dropped 5 bases and J dropped 2; count of bases not matched to a gene: 6. Germline CDR1 reads WNHNN; CDR2 reads SYGVQD (reference sequence). CDR3 nucleotide sequence: TGCGCCAGCAGTCTTACTAGCGGATCCACAGATACGCAGTATTTT. Translated: CASSLTSGSTDTQYF.

The chain links TRBV9 to TRBJ2-1; maybe TRBD2 (5 bases). V gave up 3 bases and J gave up 1 base, with 8 bases separating them. Germline V gene sequence: CDR1 SGDLS, CDR2 YYNGEE. The CDR3 contains 14 residues. CDR3 loop: CASSATSSYNEQFF. As DNA, the CDR3 is TGTGCCAGCAGCGCAACTAGTTCCTACAATGAGCAGTTCTTC.